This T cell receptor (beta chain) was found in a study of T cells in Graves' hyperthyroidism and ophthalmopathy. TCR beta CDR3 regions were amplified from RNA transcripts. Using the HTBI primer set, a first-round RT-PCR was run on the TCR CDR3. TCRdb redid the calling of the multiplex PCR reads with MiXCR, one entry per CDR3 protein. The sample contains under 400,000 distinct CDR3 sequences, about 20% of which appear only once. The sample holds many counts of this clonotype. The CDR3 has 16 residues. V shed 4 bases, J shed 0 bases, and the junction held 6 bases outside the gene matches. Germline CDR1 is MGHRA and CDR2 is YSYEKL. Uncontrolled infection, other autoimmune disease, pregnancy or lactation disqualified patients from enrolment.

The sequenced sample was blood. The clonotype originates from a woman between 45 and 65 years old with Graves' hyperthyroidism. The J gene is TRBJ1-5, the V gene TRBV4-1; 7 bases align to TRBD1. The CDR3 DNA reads TGCGCCAGCAGCCGCGGACAGGTTTATAGCAATCAGCCCCAGCATTTT. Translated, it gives CASSRGQVYSNQPQHF.